This TCR beta chain was recovered during a study of blood T cells in healthy people across ages. The overall study: Template switching recovered approximately one barcoded beta molecule for every two T cells. Findings and caveats of the study: Naive and antigen-experienced cells were not separated, limiting conclusive comparison. Per million T cells, the diversity of TCR beta decreased roughly linearly as age advanced.

Germline CDR1 DFQATT, CDR2 SNEGSKA (reference sequence). With 3 bases removed from V and 0 bases from J, the gap between germline ends came to 13 bases. This CDR3 spans 15 amino acids. A second PCR of roughly 7 to 11 cycles used a sample-barcoded 5' primer and a J-beta primer mix. Sequencing of every sample gave 2.5 million or more CDR3-containing paired-end reads. TCRdb reanalysed the 5' RACE reads using MiXCR and keeps one entry per CDR3 protein. This sample carries approximately 1.5 million distinct CDR3 sequences, about 45% of them seen once, and the ten largest clones take just over 4%. A few counts support this clonotype. Antigen unknown.

The sequenced material came from blood. The TCR was taken from a woman aged 18-35 years in good health. V usage is TRBV20-1 and J usage is TRBJ2-3; D gene ambiguous. The CDR3 nucleotides are TGCAGTGCTAGTCGCGCGGCCCTGAGCACAGATACGCAGTATTTT. Protein sequence: CSASRAALSTDTQYF.